The clone carrying this T cell receptor beta chain was counted between two and nine times. The target antigen is unknown. V was shortened by 6 bases and J by 0 bases, with 7 bases between the two germline ends. The CDR3 covers 14 residues. The V gene's germline CDR1 is SGHRS and CDR2 YFSETQ. The record originates from a study of post-analysis software for immune sequencing data. Study-wide results and caveats: With TRBV5-6, TRBV5-1 and TRBV20-1 included, about 5 TRBV segments were more frequent in patients than in controls.

Presence of unique molecular identifiers characterized the TCR beta cDNA libraries. TCRdb fed the PCR reads into MiXCR, producing one record per CDR3 protein. The sample has hundreds of thousands of distinct CDR3 sequences; 30% are singletons. Sequencing used blood. V is TRBV5-1 and J is TRBJ2-6; D unclear. The TCR comes from a girl aged 10 to 17 with multiple sclerosis. This chain's CDR3 is CASTISSGANVLTF. CDR3 bases: TGCGCCAGCACCATAAGCTCTGGGGCCAACGTCCTGACTTTC.